The 17 T cell receptor beta chains below come from one sample, sequenced in a study of T cells in Graves' hyperthyroidism and ophthalmopathy. Researchers took RNA transcripts and amplified the TCR beta CDR3 regions from them. Primed by the HTBI set, a first-round RT-PCR was run on the TCR CDR3. TCRdb used MiXCR to reprocess the multiplex PCR reads, holding one entry per CDR3 protein. The repertoire includes some 530,000 distinct CDR3 sequences, about 22% of them detected once, and around 50% sits in the top ten. The specimen sequenced was blood. These receptors all come from a woman aged 65 to 85 with Graves' ophthalmopathy.

This clonotype was detected only a few times. The chain couples TRBV30 to TRBJ1-1; no definite D call. The CDR3 totals 13 residues. Germline V gene lookup returns CDR1 GTSNPN and CDR2 SVGIG (reference sequence). V dropped 2 bases and J dropped 1 base, with 8 bases sitting between them. The CDR3 nucleotides are TGTGCCTGGAGTAGGAATCCGAACACTGAAGCTTTCTTT. Residues: CAWSRNPNTEAFF.

On this clonotype: A read error is possible here, since a much larger clone lies one base away. The chain couples TRBV11-1 to TRBJ2-3; 7 positions match TRBD2. Germline trimming cut 8 bases from V and 3 bases from J; bases unmatched to any gene: 11. From germline, CDR1 is SGHAT and CDR2 FQDESV (reference sequence). CDR3 length: 15 residues. This chain's CDR3 is CASGAAGVRTDTQYF. In DNA, the CDR3 is TGTGCCAGCGGCGCGGCGGGAGTTCGAACAGATACGCAGTATTTT. Based on the CDR3 plus reference TRBV11-1 and TRBJ2-3, the full variable domain is EAEVAQSPRYKITEKSQAVAFWCDPISGHATLYWYRQILGQGPELLVQFQDESVVDDSQLPKDRFSAERLKGVDSTLKIQPAELGDSAMYLCASGAAGVRTDTQYFGPGTRLTVL.

The rearrangement joins TRBV20-1 to TRBJ2-7; 8 bases align to TRBD2. Germline V lookup: CDR1 DFQATT, CDR2 SNEGSKA (reference sequence). This CDR3 is built from 15 residues. J lost 2 bases, V lost 3 bases, and 9 bases had no gene match. The CDR3: CSASGTGTRTYEQYF. For the CDR3, the DNA is TGCAGTGCTAGTGGGACCGGGACTAGGACCTACGAGCAGTACTTC.

The chain recombines TRBV16 with TRBJ2-2; D ambiguous. Germline V lookup: CDR1 KGHSY, CDR2 FQNENV. The CDR3 loop spans 14 amino acids. Trimming stripped 2 bases from V and 4 bases from J, with 8 bases between. The CDR3 sequence is CASSQRSVTGELFF. In nucleotides, the CDR3 is TGTGCCAGCAGCCAAAGGTCTGTCACCGGGGAGCTGTTTTTT.

This clonotype was found a few times. The V call is TRBV28, the J call TRBJ2-2, with 9 nucleotides matching TRBD2. CDR3 length: 16 amino acids. With 6 bases clipped from V and 9 bases from J, the junction kept 14 bases outside the gene matches. CDR1 MDHEN and CDR2 SYDVKM come from the germline V gene. The CDR3 DNA is TGTGCCAGCAGCCCTGGCCGGGGCGCGGGAGGGAGGGAGCTGTTTTTT. Protein product: CASSPGRGAGGRELFF.

Many counts were recorded for this clonotype. The chain combines TRBV6-1 with TRBJ1-5, with 8 bases aligning to TRBD1. The CDR3 has 14 amino acids. Germline V CDR1 and CDR2: MNHNS, SASEGT. Trimming removed 2 bases from V and 6 bases from J; junction bases left unmatched: 3. CDR3 loop: CASSELGTGQPQHF. For the CDR3, the DNA is TGTGCCAGCAGTGAACTAGGGACAGGTCAGCCCCAGCATTTT.

Many counts were recorded for this clonotype. CDR3 bases: TGCAGTGCTAACCCACCAGGGACTACCCACAATGAGCAGTTCTTC. Amino acid sequence: CSANPPGTTHNEQFF. J is TRBJ2-1 and V is TRBV20-1, with 7 bases identical to TRBD2. With 4 bases clipped from V and 5 bases from J, the junction kept 11 bases outside the gene matches. Germline V gene data show CDR1 as DFQATT and CDR2 as SNEGSKA (reference sequence). The CDR3 totals 15 residues.

The J gene is TRBJ1-2, the V gene TRBV12-3 or TRBV12-4, with D maybe TRBD1 (5 bases). The CDR3 runs to 13 residues. Trimming left V 5 bases short and J 13 bases short, with 20 bases between. The CDR3 loop reads CASSPGGAGVLTF. The DNA for the CDR3 is TGTGCCAGCAGTCCCGGGGGAGCGGGGGTACTCACCTTC.

The chain employs TRBV19 and TRBJ2-2; 7 bases map to TRBD1. In germline, CDR1 is LNHDA, CDR2 SQIVND (reference sequence). After removal of 7 bases from V and 4 bases from J, the junction contained 6 bases not matched to a gene. The CDR3 has 14 amino acids. The CDR3 reads CASMSGQFTGELFF. CDR3 sequence (DNA): TGTGCCAGTATGTCGGGACAGTTCACCGGGGAGCTGTTTTTT. Using reference TRBV19 and TRBJ2-2 for the parts outside the CDR3, the full variable domain is DGGITQSPKYLFRKEGQNVTLSCEQNLNHDAMYWYRQDPGQGLRLIYYSQIVNDFQKGDIAEGYSVSREKKESFPLTVTSAQKNPTAFYLCASMSGQFTGELFFGEGSRLTVL.

This clonotype turned up a few times. One end of the junction does not line up with germline, which may come from a read error. The chain has TRBV6-1 and TRBJ2-3; 8 positions match TRBD1. This CDR3 is built from 16 residues. CDR1 MNHNS and CDR2 SASEGT come from the germline V gene. This CDR3 is CASSEPTGVRTYTQYF. DNA for the CDR3: TGTGCCAGCAGTGAGCCGACAGGGGTCCGCACATATACGCAGTATTTT.

This clonotype showed up just a few times. V and J are TRBV7-2 and TRBJ2-7, with TRBD2 matching 14 bases. The germline V gene has CDR1 SGHTA and CDR2 FQGNSA. The CDR3 sequence is 16 residues long. V shed 1 base and J 4 bases; nucleotides not matched to a gene: 3. The CDR3, as DNA: TGTGCCAGCAGCTTAGAGGGGACTAGCGGGAGTTACGAGCAGTACTTC. It is translated as CASSLEGTSGSYEQYF.

The chain employs TRBV5-1 and TRBJ2-2; unclear D gene. The length of the CDR3 is 13 residues. Trimming removed 0 bases from V and 6 bases from J, with 6 bases in between. CDR1 is SGHRS, CDR2 YFSETQ, per germline. The chain's CDR3 is CASSLVISGELFF. The CDR3 DNA is TGCGCCAGCAGCTTGGTTATCTCCGGGGAGCTGTTTTTT.

This clonotype was picked up many times. V is TRBV3-1 and J is TRBJ2-7, with 7 bases aligning to TRBD2. Losses at the gene ends were 1 base for V and 4 bases for J; bases not matched to a gene: 7. Looked up from germline, CDR1 is LGHDT and CDR2 is YNNKEL (reference sequence). The CDR3 is made up of 15 amino acids. CDR3 region: CASSQGRGEVYEQYF. The CDR3 DNA reads TGTGCCAGCAGCCAAGGCCGGGGGGAGGTATACGAGCAGTACTTC.

There are a few counts of this clonotype. The chain employs TRBV28 and TRBJ2-2, with 7 bases fitting TRBD1. The junction had 6 bases not matched to a gene; V was cut back by 1 base and J by 10 bases. CDR3 length: 14 residues. Germline V gene lookup returns CDR1 MDHEN and CDR2 SYDVKM. The CDR3 sequence: CASSLSEGAEELFF. The CDR3 bases are TGTGCCAGCAGTTTATCCGAGGGGGCAGAGGAGCTGTTTTTT.

This clonotype has ten or more counts. The V call is TRBV11-1, the J call TRBJ2-7, with a tentative D call TRBD2 (5 bases). With 2 bases removed from V and 4 bases from J, the gap between germline ends came to 15 bases. CDR3 length equals 15 residues. Germline lookup yields CDR1 SGHAT and CDR2 FQDESV (reference sequence). In nucleotides, the CDR3 is TGTGCCAGCAGCTTAACGGACTCTTCCGAATACGAGCAGTACTTC. This encodes CASSLTDSSEYEQYF.

This clonotype was counted a few times. This chain joins TRBV5-1 and TRBJ2-3; D gene uncertain. CDR1 is SGHRS and CDR2 is YFSETQ in the germline V gene. V was clipped by 5 bases and J by 0 bases, with 16 bases between them. The CDR3 sequence is 16 residues long. The CDR3 nucleotides read TGCGCCAGCAGATCGGACGGCAGCCCTAGCACAGATACGCAGTATTTT. Protein sequence: CASRSDGSPSTDTQYF.

V is TRBV20-1 and J is TRBJ1-1; 7 nucleotides match TRBD1. The ends lost 7 bases at V and 7 bases at J; junction bases unmatched: 9. The CDR3 runs to 12 residues. The germline gives CDR1 DFQATT, CDR2 SNEGSKA (reference sequence). Written as DNA, the CDR3 is TGCAGTGGGTACAGGGGCGGGAATGAAGCTTTCTTT. Amino acid sequence: CSGYRGGNEAFF.